The sequence of this T cell receptor (beta chain) was determined in a study of neurological immune-mediated disorders (dated by TCRdb to the late 2010s). Broadly, across the study: Of the roughly 35 multiple sclerosis patients, some 30 had relapsing-remitting MS and 3 had secondary progressive MS. Alongside PBMC samples, the set of about 100 TCR-beta libraries contained longitudinal samples, technical triplicates, and paired CD4+ and CD8+ T-cell subsets that had been sorted. The cohort was made up of approximately 65 subjects, consisting of 15 or so HAM/TSP patients, 35 or so multiple sclerosis patients and 20 healthy controls. The study compared peripheral blood TCR-beta repertoires of HTLV-I-associated myelopathy (HAM/TSP) patients, multiple sclerosis patients and healthy controls using UMI-based sequencing.

cDNA synthesis used template-switch 5'RACE with a primer carrying a 10-nucleotide random unique molecular identifier tagging each TCR transcript. Over 180 million TCR-beta sequences, covering 15-18 subjects, were produced in each sequencing run. The RNeasy kit was used to extract total RNA. TCR-beta VDJ regions were amplified with primers for the TCR constant region and the 5'RACE anchor, using the KAPA Real-time Library Amplification kit. A first PCR added sample indexes and Illumina adaptors, after which a second PCR increased the library yield. After Ampure bead purification, the roughly 650 bp TCR product was size-selected on a 2% E-gel SizeSelection system. Library quality was checked on a Bioanalyzer, concentration was measured with Qubit, and libraries were quantified with the Kapa Library Quantification kit before pooling. An Illumina HiSeq 2500 was used to sequence the libraries paired-end at 2 x 150 bp. To increase sequence diversity, roughly 24-32% phiX was spiked into each library pool. Per the authors' processing: Quality-filtered reads were processed with the UMI-based MiGEC pipeline, which removed over 90% of raw TCR sequences during error correction. VDJ genes were aligned to IMGT germline references, and clonotypes were defined by unique CDR3 amino acid sequence plus V-J genes. Clonal expansion, Shannon diversity, and CDR3 relatedness (CalcPairwiseDistances, ClusterSamples) were evaluated with VDJtools, and phylogenetic trees were built with CLCbio workbench. Expanded clones were defined as having at least 8 unique UMIs, based on coefficient-of-variation modelling across technical triplicates. The public sequencing data were trimmed at Q25 with fastp and processed into clonotypes with MiXCR by TCRdb, which kept only in-frame beta chains. Records with the same CDR3 protein are collapsed into one entry carrying the most frequent genes and DNA. Clone size and V and J calls follow TCRdb, not the original study. Across this sample there are fewer than 45,000 distinct CDR3 sequences, with roughly 2.5% seen only once. Of the sample, about 12% falls within the top ten clones.

Including the terminal cysteine and phenylalanine, the CDR3 comprises 12 residues. Only CDR3 DNA remains: 36 bases, in frame from the first base. The germline V gene (reference sequence) sets CDR1 to DFQATT and CDR2 to SNEGSKA. Cut back by 5 bases and 0 bases, the V and J ends lie 8 bases apart. The paper as a whole reports these results and caveats: Phylogenetic analysis grouped repertoires from 18 of 34 MS patients into a cluster of related CDR3 sequences, suggesting a possible repertoire-level signature. TCR clonal expansion was highest in HAM/TSP patients and lowest in MS patients, with MS patients falling below even healthy controls. No identical CDR3 amino acid sequences were found to be shared among expanded clones across subjects, suggesting that TCR-beta repertoires were private in all groups. The MS cluster showed no association with clinical or MRI features, and the authors stated that larger cohorts are needed.

Libraries from unsorted PBMCs were made from 2 million PBMCs kept in RNAlater at -80 degrees C until RNA extraction. Multiple sclerosis patients were enrolled in a US clinical protocol evaluating disease progression by magnetic resonance imaging. Peripheral blood was subjected to Ficoll-Hypaque density gradient centrifugation to isolate PBMCs, which were then cryopreserved in liquid nitrogen. The table lists this clonotype with many counts. No cognate antigen has been identified for it. No base quality information exists; no much larger clone differs at one position. This TCR was recovered from a man between 25 and 39 years old with multiple sclerosis. Recombination linked TRBV20-1 to TRBJ2-7; the best D guess is TRBD2, with 5 bases matching. What was sequenced was PBMCs. The DNA sequence is as follows: TGCAGTGCTTCCACTAGCTCCTACGAGCAGTACTTC. It is translated as CSASTSSYEQYF.